These T cell receptor beta chains were read from a single sample in a study of T cells in Graves' hyperthyroidism and ophthalmopathy. TCRdb reprocessed the multiplex PCR reads with MiXCR, giving one entry per CDR3 protein. The sample has roughly 650,000 distinct CDR3 sequences, about a sixth seen once. Sequencing was carried out using blood. The receptor source for this set is a middle-aged woman with Graves' ophthalmopathy. CDR3s include the opening cysteine and the closing phenylalanine or tryptophan. Fields, in order: V gene, clone size, J gene, D gene, CDR3 DNA, CDR3 protein. The D gene is left open where the match is weak. Clone sizes are given selectively: once, few, many, or a class where the clone is expanded.

TRBV6-1	few	TRBJ2-1	-	TGTGCCAGCAGCGACGGGGTGCAGTTCTTC	CASSDGVQFF
TRBV3-1	-	TRBJ1-5	-	TGTGCCAGCAGCCAAGATCTTAGGACAGACTCCAATCAGCCCCAGCATTTT	CASSQDLRTDSNQPQHF
TRBV20-1	many	TRBJ2-7	-	TGCAGTGCCCCCGGAGGCGGCTACGAGCAGTACTTC	CSAPGGGYEQYF
TRBV6-2/TRBV6-3	few	TRBJ1-6	-	TGTGCCAGCAGTGACGGAGACAGTTTTAATTCACCCCTCCACTTT	CASSDGDSFNSPLHF
TRBV7-2	many	TRBJ2-5	-	TGTGCCAGCAGCTACGGGCAGGGCTCCCAAGAGACCCAGTACTTC	CASSYGQGSQETQYF
TRBV6-1	many	TRBJ2-3	-	TGTGCCAGCAGCGGACTCCTCGTGGCAGATACGCAGTATTTT	CASSGLLVADTQYF
TRBV27	-	TRBJ2-3	-	TGTGCCAGCAGTCCCCATGGCAGGGCGGCCACAGATACGCAGTATTTT	CASSPHGRAATDTQYF
TRBV2	many	TRBJ1-5	TRBD1	TGTGCCAGCACAACAGGGGGTAATAGCAATCAGCCCCAGCATTTT	CASTTGGNSNQPQHF
TRBV5-5	-	TRBJ2-5	-	TGTGCCAGCAGCATAGGACGCGCCCAAGAGACCCAGTACTTC	CASSIGRAQETQYF
TRBV5-1	many	TRBJ2-7	-	TGCGCCAGCAGGACGGGAACACCCCCCTACGAGCAGTACTTC	CASRTGTPPYEQYF
TRBV6-2/TRBV6-3	-	TRBJ2-7	-	TGTGCCAGCAGGGATAGTCCGGGGGAGCAGTACTTC	CASRDSPGEQYF
TRBV6-5	-	TRBJ2-7	-	TGTGCCAGCAGTTCCACCTCCTGGGGCCTAGGGGAGCAGTACTTC	CASSSTSWGLGEQYF
TRBV6-4	few	TRBJ2-3	TRBD2	TGTGCCAGCAGTGAGTACGGGACTAGCGTCACAGATACGCAGTATTTT	CASSEYGTSVTDTQYF
TRBV6-1	-	TRBJ2-7	-	TGTGCCAGCAGTGAAAGTCGGGAGCAGTACTTC	CASSESREQYF
TRBV18	many	TRBJ2-3	-	TGTGCCAGCTCACAGACACTCACAGATACGCAGTATTTT	CASSQTLTDTQYF
TRBV20-1	few	TRBJ2-1	-	TGCAGTGTAGACGGCAACAATGAGCAGTTCTTC	CSVDGNNEQFF